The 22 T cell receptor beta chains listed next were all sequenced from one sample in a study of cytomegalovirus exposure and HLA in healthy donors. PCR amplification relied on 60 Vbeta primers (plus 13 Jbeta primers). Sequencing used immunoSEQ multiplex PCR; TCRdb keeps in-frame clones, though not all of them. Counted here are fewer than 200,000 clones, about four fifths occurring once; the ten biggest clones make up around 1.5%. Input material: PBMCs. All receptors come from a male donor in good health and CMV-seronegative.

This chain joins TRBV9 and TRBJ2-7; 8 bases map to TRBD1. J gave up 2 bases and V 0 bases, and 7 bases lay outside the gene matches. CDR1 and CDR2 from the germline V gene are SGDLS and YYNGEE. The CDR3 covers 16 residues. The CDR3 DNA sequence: TGTGCCAGCAGCGTAGAGCCGGGACAGGTTGCCTACGAGCAGTACTTC. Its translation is CASSVEPGQVAYEQYF.

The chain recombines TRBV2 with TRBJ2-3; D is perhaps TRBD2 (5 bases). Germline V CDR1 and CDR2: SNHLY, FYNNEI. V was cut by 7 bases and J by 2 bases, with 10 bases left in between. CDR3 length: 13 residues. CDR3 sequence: CASKERNTDTQYF. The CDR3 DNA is TGTGCCAGCAAGGAGCGGAACACAGATACGCAGTATTTT.

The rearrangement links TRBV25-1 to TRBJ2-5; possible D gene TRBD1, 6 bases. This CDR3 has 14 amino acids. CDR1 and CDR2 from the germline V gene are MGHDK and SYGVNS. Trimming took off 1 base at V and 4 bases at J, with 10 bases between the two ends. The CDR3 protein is CASSEWVGAETQYF. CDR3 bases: TGTGCCAGCAGTGAATGGGTGGGGGCAGAGACCCAGTACTTC.

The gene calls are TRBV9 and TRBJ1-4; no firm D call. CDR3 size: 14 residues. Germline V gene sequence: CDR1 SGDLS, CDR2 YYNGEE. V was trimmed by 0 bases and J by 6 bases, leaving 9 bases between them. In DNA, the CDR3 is TGTGCCAGCAGCGTAGAGCACCAAGATGAAAAACTGTTTTTT. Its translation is CASSVEHQDEKLFF.

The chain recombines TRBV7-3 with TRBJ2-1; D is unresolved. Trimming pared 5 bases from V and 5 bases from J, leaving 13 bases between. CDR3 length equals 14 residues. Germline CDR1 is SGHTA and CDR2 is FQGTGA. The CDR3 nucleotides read TGTGCCAGCAGCCCATCTCTCCGAGACAATGAGCAGTTCTTC. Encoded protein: CASSPSLRDNEQFF.

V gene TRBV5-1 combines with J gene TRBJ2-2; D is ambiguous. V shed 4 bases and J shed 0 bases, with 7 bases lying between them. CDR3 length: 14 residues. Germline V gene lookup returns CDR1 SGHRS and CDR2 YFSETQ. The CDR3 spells CASSLATNTGELFF. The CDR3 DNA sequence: TGCGCCAGCAGCCTTGCGACGAACACCGGGGAGCTGTTTTTT.

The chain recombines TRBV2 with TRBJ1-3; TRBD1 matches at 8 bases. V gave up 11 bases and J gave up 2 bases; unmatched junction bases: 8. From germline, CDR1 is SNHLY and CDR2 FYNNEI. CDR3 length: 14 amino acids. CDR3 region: CALPDRAAGNTIYF. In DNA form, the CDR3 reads TGTGCCTTGCCGGACAGGGCGGCTGGAAACACCATATATTTT. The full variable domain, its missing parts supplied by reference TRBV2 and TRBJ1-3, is EPEVTQTPSHQVTQMGQEVILRCVPISNHLYFYWYRQILGQKVEFLVSFYNNEISEKSEIFDDQFSVERPDGSNFTLKIRSTKLEDSAMYFCALPDRAAGNTIYFGEGSWLTVV.

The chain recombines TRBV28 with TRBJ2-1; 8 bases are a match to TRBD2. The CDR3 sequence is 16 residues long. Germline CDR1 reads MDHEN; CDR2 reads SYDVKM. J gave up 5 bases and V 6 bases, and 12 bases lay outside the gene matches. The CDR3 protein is CASSLSGSRKNNEQFF. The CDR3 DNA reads TGTGCCAGCAGCCTAAGCGGGAGCCGCAAAAACAATGAGCAGTTCTTC.

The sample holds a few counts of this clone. In DNA, the CDR3 is TGTGCCAGCAGTGAAGCGGGACAGGGACTCTACGAGCAGTACTTC. Translation gives CASSEAGQGLYEQYF. This sequence joins TRBV6-1 and TRBJ2-7; 9 bases are a match to TRBD1. CDR3 length equals 15 residues. Germline values: CDR1 MNHNS, CDR2 SASEGT. The V gene end was trimmed by 0 bases and the J gene end by 3 bases; junction bases not matched to a gene: 3.

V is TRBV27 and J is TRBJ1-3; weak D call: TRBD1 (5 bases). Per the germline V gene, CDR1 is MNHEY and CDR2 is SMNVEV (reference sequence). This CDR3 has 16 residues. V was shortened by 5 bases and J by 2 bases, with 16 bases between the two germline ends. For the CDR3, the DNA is TGTGCCAGCAGTATGGACTACGGGACGGCTGGAAACACCATATATTTT. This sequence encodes CASSMDYGTAGNTIYF.

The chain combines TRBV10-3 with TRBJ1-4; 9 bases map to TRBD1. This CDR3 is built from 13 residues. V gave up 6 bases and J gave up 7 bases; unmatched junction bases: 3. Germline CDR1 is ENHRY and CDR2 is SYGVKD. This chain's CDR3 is CAIRETGGEKLFF. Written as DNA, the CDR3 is TGTGCCATCAGAGAGACAGGGGGTGAAAAACTGTTTTTT.

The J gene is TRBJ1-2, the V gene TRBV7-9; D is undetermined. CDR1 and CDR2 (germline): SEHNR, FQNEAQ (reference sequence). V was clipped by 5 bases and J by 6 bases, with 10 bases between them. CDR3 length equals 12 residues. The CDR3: CASSPGRDGYTF. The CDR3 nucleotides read TGTGCCAGCAGCCCCGGGAGGGATGGCTACACCTTC.

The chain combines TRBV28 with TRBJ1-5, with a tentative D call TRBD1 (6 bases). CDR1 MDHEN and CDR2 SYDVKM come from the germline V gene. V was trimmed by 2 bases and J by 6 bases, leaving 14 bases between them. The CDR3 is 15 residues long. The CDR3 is CASSLRGAFGQPQHF. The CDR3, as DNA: TGTGCCAGCAGTTTACGGGGGGCGTTCGGTCAGCCCCAGCATTTT.

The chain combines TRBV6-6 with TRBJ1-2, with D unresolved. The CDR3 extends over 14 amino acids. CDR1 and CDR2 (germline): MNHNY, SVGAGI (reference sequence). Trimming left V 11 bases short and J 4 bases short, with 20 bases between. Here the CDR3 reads CAGRPRVGSYGYTF. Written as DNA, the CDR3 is TGTGCCGGTAGACCCCGGGTCGGAAGCTATGGCTACACCTTC.

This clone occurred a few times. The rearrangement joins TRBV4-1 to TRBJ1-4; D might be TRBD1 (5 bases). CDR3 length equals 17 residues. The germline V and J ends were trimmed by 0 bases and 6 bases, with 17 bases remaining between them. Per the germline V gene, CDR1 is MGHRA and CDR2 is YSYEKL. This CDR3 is CASSQEPGRSGYEKLFF. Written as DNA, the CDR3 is TGCGCCAGCAGCCAAGAACCAGGGAGGTCAGGTTATGAAAAACTGTTTTTT.

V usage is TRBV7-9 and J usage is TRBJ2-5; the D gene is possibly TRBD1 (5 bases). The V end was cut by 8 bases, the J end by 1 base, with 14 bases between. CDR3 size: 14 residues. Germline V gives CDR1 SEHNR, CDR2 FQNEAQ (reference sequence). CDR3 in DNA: TGTGCCAGCGAACTGGCAGGGCCCCAAGAGACCCAGTACTTC. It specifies CASELAGPQETQYF. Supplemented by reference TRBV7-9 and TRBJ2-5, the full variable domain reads DTGVSQNPRHKITKRGQNVTFRCDPISEHNRLYWYRQTLGQGPEFLTYFQNEAQLEKSRLLSDRFSAERPKGSFSTLEIQRTEQGDSAMYLCASELAGPQETQYFGPGTRLLVL.

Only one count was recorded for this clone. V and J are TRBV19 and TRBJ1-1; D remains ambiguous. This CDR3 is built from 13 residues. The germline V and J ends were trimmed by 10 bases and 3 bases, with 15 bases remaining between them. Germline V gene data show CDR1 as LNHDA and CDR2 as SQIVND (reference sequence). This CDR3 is CATDPSGYTEAFF. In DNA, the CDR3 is TGTGCCACCGACCCCTCGGGGTACACTGAAGCTTTCTTT.

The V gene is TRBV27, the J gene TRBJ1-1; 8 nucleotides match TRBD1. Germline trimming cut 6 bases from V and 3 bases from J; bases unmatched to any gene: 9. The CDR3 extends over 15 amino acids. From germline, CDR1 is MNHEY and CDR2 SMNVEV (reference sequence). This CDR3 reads CASRGQGATYTEAFF. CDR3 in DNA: TGTGCCAGCAGAGGCCAGGGGGCCACGTACACTGAAGCTTTCTTT.

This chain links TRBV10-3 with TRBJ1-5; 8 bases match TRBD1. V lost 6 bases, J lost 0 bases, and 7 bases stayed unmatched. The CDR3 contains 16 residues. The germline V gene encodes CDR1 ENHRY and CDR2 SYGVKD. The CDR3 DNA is TGTGCCATCAGCGGACAGGGTACGGGTAGCAATCAGCCCCAGCATTTT. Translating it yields CAISGQGTGSNQPQHF.

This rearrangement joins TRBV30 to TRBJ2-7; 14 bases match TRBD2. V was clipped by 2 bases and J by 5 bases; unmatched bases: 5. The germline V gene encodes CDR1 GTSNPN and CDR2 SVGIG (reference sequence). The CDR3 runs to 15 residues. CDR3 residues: CAWSIRLAGGNEQYF. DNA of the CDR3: TGTGCCTGGAGTATACGACTAGCGGGAGGGAACGAGCAGTACTTC. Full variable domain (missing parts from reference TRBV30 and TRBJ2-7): SQTIHQWPATLVQPVGSPLSLECTVEGTSNPNLYWYRQAAGRGLQLLFYSVGIGQISSEVPQNLSASRPQDRQFILSSKKLLLSDSGFYLCAWSIRLAGGNEQYFGPGTRLTVT.

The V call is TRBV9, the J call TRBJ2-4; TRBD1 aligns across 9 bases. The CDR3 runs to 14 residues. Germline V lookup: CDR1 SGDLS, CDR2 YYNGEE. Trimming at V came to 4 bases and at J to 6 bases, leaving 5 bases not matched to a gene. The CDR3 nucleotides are TGTGCCAGCAGCCTTGGGGGACAGGGAAACATTCAGTACTTC. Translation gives CASSLGGQGNIQYF.

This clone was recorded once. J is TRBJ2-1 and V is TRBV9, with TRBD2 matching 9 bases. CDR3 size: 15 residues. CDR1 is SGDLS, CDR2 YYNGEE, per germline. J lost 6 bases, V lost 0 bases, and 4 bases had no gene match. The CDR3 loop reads CASSVGLAGFNEQFF. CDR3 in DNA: TGTGCCAGCAGCGTAGGGCTAGCGGGGTTCAATGAGCAGTTCTTC.